The clone carrying this T cell receptor beta chain was detected once. The antigen is unknown. CDR3 length: 15 residues. The V end lost 5 bases, the J end lost 2 bases, and 13 bases lay between the germline ends. Looked up from germline, CDR1 is GTSNPN and CDR2 is SVGIG (reference sequence). The data belong to a study of cytotoxic CD8 clonotypes in ibrutinib-treated CLL. Overall study results and limits: Before falling back toward baseline at progression, clonality had risen at the time of ibrutinib response.

The repertoire was sequenced with immunoSEQ multiplex PCR; TCRdb's copy has only in-frame clones and lacks some. The repertoire holds some 100,000 clones, with roughly 60% as singletons. The clonotype was recovered from a human donor with chronic lymphocytic leukemia. Sequenced material: PBMCs, taken after 24 months of ibrutinib treatment. The chain joins TRBV30 to TRBJ1-6; D is uncertain. Written as DNA, the CDR3 is TGTGCCTGGGGCCGTCTCGGCGCCTATAATTCACCCCTCCACTTT. Its protein is CAWGRLGAYNSPLHF.